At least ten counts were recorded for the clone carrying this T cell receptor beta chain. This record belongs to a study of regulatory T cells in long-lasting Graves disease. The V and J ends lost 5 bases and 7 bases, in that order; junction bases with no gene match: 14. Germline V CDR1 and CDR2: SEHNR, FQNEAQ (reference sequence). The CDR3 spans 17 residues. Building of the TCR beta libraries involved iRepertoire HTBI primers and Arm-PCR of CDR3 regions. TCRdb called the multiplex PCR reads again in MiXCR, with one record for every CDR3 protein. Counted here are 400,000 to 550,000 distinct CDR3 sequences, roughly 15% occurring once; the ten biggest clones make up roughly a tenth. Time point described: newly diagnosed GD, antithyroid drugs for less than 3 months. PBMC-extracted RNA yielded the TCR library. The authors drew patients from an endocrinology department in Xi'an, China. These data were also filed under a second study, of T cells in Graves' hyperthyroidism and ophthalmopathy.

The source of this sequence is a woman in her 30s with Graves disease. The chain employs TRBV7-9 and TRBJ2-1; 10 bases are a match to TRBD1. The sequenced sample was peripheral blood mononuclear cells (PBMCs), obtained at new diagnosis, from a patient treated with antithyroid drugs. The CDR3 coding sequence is TGTGCCAGCAGCCCCAGGCTCCGGGACAGGGGCTGGAATGAGCAGTTCTTC. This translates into CASSPRLRDRGWNEQFF.